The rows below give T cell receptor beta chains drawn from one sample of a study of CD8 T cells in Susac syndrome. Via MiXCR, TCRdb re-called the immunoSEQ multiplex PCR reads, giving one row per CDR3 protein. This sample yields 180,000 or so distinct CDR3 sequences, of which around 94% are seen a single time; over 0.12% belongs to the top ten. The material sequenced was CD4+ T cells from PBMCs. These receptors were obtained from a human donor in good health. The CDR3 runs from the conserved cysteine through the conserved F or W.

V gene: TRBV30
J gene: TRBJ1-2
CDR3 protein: CAWEMGHNGYTF

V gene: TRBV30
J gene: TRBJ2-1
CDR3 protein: CAWNGGASNEQFF

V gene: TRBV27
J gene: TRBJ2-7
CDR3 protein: CASSRTDGYYEQYF

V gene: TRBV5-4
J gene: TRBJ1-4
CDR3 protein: CASGGTNEKLFF

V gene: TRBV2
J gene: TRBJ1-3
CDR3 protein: CASSLRTGNTIYF

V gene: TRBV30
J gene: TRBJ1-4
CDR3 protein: CAWNHAGATNEKLFF

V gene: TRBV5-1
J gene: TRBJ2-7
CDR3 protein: CASSLTAGSQEQYF

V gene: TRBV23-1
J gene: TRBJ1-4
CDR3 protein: CASSQPGQWEKLFF

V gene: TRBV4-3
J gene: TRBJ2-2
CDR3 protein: CASSQERAGELFF

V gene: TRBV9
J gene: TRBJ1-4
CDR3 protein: CASSVAGGTTNEKLFF

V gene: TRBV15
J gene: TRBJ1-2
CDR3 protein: CATSRDPGGANGYTF

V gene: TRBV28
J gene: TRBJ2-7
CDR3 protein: CASTRTGLVYEQYF

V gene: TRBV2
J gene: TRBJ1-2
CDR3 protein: CASSEGGTVYGYTF

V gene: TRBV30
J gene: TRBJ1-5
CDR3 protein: CAYGTGGTNQPQHF

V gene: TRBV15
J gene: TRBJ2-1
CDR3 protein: CATSTPGQGWDEQFF

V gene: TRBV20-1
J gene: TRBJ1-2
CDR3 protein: CSAPRQGSYGYTF

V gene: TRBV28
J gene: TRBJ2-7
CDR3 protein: CASTIGDRMYEQYF

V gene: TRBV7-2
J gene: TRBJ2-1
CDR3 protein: CASGPGLATYNEQFF

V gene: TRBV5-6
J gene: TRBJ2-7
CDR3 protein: CASSLALEQYF

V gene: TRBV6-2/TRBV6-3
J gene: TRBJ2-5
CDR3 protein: CASRTIQETQYF

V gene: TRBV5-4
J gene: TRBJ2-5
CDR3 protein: CASSSDGGETQYF